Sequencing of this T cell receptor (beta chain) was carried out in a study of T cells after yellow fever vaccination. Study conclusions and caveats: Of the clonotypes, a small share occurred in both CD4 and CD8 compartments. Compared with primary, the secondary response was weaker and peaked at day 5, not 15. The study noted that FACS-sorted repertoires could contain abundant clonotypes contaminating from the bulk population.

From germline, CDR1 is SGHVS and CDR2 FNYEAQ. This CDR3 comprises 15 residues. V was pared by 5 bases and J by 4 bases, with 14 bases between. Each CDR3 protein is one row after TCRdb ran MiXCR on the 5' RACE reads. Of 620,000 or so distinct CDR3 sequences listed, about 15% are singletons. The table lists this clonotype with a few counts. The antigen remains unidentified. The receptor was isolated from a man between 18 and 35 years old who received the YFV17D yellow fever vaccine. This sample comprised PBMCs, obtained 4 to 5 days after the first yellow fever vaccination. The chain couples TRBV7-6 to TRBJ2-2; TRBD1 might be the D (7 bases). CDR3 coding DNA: TGTGCCAGCAGCCCCCCCCAGGGGGGCACCGGGGAGCTGTTTTTT. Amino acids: CASSPPQGGTGELFF.